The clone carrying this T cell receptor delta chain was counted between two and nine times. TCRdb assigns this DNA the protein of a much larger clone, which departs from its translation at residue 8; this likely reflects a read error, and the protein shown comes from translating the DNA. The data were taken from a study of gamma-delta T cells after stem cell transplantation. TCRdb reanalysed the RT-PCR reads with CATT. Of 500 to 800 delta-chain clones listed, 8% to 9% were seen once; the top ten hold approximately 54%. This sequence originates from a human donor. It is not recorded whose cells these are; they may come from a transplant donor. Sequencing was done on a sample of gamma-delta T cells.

CDR3 loop: CAFPAPVSAWGDTDKLIF. DNA of the CDR3: TGTGCCTTTCCCGCCCCGGTCAGTGCCTGGGGTGACACCGATAAACTCATCTTT. This sequence joins TRDV3 and TRDJ1; possibly TRDD3 for D (6 bases). The CDR3 consists of 18 residues. Trimming removed 2 bases from V and 0 bases from J, with 25 bases in between. The germline CDR1 and CDR2 sequences are TVYSNPD and GDNSRS (reference sequence).